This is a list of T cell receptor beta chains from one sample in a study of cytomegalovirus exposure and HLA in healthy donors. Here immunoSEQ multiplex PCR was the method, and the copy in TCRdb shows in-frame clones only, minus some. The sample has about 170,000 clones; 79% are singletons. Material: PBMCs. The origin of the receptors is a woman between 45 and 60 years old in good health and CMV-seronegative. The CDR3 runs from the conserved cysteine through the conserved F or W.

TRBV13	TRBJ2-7	CASSSQAMNLPYEQYF
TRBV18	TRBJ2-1	CASSPGTSGRGEQFF
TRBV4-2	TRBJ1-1	CASSPTGAGTEAFF
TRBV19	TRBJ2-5	CASSIGQGSNQETQYF
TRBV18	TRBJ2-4	CASSPVQQGVKNIQYF
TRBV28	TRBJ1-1	CASSLMNRGNTEAFF
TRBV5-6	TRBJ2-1	CASSRDRVYNEQFF
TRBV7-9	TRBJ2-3	CSSSQTSGGTDTQYF
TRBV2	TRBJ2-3	CASRRHLTDTQYF
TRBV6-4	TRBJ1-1	CASKMDSQNTEAFF
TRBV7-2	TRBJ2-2	CASSRTAGGPAGELFF
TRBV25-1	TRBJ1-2	CASSEVGPRYGYTF
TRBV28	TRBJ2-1	CASSPPQRVNNEQFF
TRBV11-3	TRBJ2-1	CASSLLSGSVYEQFF
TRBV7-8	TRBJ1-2	CASNSGGGSNYGYTF
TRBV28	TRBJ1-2	CASTPQGVKGYGYTF
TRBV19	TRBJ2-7	CASRGGCEQYF
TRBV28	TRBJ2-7	CASSSGLFSYEQYF
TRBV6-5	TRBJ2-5	CASSSGGQVGTQYF
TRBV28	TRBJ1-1	CASSFSPNTEAFF